Presented here are 17 T cell receptor beta chains from one specimen sequenced in a study of cytomegalovirus exposure and HLA in healthy donors. PCR involved 60 Vbeta and 13 Jbeta primers. Profiled with immunoSEQ multiplex PCR; TCRdb holds only in-frame clones, not every one. The sample consists of approximately 260,000 clones, around nine tenths of them appearing once. The sequenced sample consisted of PBMCs. The receptors originated from a girl aged 2-9 years in good health and CMV-seronegative.

This sequence joins TRBV2 and TRBJ2-7; a possible D gene is TRBD1 (6 bases). The CDR3 has 17 residues. The germline V gene has CDR1 SNHLY and CDR2 FYNNEI. V was clipped by 4 bases and J by 4 bases, with 23 bases between them. The CDR3 region has the DNA TGTGCCAGCAGTGTTGTCATTGTCCCGGACAGCCGGTACGAGCAGTACTTC. It codes for CASSVVIVPDSRYEQYF.

The V call is TRBV13, the J call TRBJ2-1; TRBD2 matches 9 bases. CDR1 PRHDT and CDR2 FYEKMQ come from the germline V gene (reference sequence). The CDR3 covers 15 residues. The J segment lost 3 bases and the V segment lost 3 bases, leaving 3 bases of the junction unmatched. CDR3 sequence (DNA): TGTGCCAGCAGCTTGCGGGGGGGCAACTACAATGAGCAGTTCTTC. The encoded protein is CASSLRGGNYNEQFF.

The genes are TRBV11-1 and TRBJ2-1, with TRBD1 matching over 9 bases. The CDR3 spans 15 residues. J gave up 7 bases and V 2 bases, and 6 bases lay outside the gene matches. CDR1 is SGHAT, CDR2 FQDESV, per germline (reference sequence). CDR3 sequence reads: CASSLMTGGGNEQFF. The CDR3 DNA reads as TGTGCCAGCAGCTTAATGACAGGGGGGGGTAATGAGCAGTTCTTC.

V and J are TRBV10-1 and TRBJ1-2, with D possibly TRBD1 on 5 matching bases. The CDR3 consists of 14 residues. Trimming removed 7 bases from V and 7 bases from J, with 19 bases in between. Germline V gene data show CDR1 as WNHNN and CDR2 as SYGVQD (reference sequence). DNA for the CDR3: TGCGCCAGCACCGAGACAGCGACCAAGATTGGCTACACCTTC. Translation gives CASTETATKIGYTF.

The V gene is TRBV19, the J gene TRBJ1-4, with D possibly matching TRBD1 (5 bases). There are 12 residues in the CDR3. With 4 bases removed from V and 6 bases from J, the gap between germline ends came to 6 bases. Germline V CDR1 and CDR2: LNHDA, SQIVND (reference sequence). The CDR3 bases are TGTGCCAGTAGTAGGACATATGAAAAACTGTTTTTT. Translating it yields CASSRTYEKLFF.

The rearrangement links TRBV18 to TRBJ2-7; no reliable D call. The V gene's germline CDR1 is KGHSH and CDR2 LQKENI. V was trimmed by 3 bases and J by 5 bases, leaving 20 bases between them. This CDR3 comprises 16 residues. In DNA, the CDR3 is TGTGCCAGCTCACCCAGAAGTAGCAGCCTCATCAACGAGCAGTACTTC. Its protein product is CASSPRSSSLINEQYF. Based on the CDR3 plus reference TRBV18 and TRBJ2-7, the full variable domain is NAGVMQNPRHLVRRRGQEARLRCSPMKGHSHVYWYRQLPEEGLKFMVYLQKENIIDESGMPKERFSAEFPKEGPSILRIQQVVRGDSAAYFCASSPRSSSLINEQYFGPGTRLTVT.

The V and J genes are TRBV30 and TRBJ1-4, with TRBD1 matching 7 bases. The V gene end was trimmed by 5 bases and the J gene end by 3 bases; junction bases not matched to a gene: 9. The CDR3 is 15 residues long. The germline CDR1 and CDR2 sequences are GTSNPN and SVGIG (reference sequence). The CDR3, as DNA: TGTGCCTGGGGGAGACAGGGCGCCGCTAATGAAAAACTGTTTTTT. Residues: CAWGRQGAANEKLFF.

The chain links TRBV6-5 to TRBJ2-1; TRBD2 aligns across 10 bases. CDR3 length: 14 amino acids. V trimming: 6 bases; J trimming: 5 bases; junction bases outside the gene matches: 4. Per germline, CDR1 MNHEY and CDR2 SVGAGI. In DNA form, the CDR3 reads TGTGCCAGCAGGTTCCTAGCGGGAGACAATGAGCAGTTCTTC. This codes for CASRFLAGDNEQFF.

This clone showed up just once. The V and J genes are TRBV11-3 and TRBJ2-1, with TRBD2 matching over 8 bases. The CDR3 sequence is 14 residues long. V shed 8 bases and J 5 bases; nucleotides not matched to a gene: 8. Germline CDR1 SGHNT, CDR2 YENEEA. The DNA for the CDR3 is TGTGCCAGCGCGCGGACGGGGGGGGACAATGAGCAGTTCTTC. This sequence encodes CASARTGGDNEQFF.

The chain couples TRBV7-2 to TRBJ2-1; TRBD2 matches at 7 bases. J was trimmed by 4 bases and V by 0 bases; bases with no gene match: 6. There are 16 residues in the CDR3. CDR1 and CDR2 (germline): SGHTA, FQGNSA. The CDR3 DNA is TGTGCCAGCAGCTTAGCGACCGGACTAGTTTACAATGAGCAGTTCTTC. Its translation is CASSLATGLVYNEQFF.

The chain has TRBV9 and TRBJ2-3; 16 bases are shared with TRBD2. Trimming removed 3 bases from V and 2 bases from J; junction bases left unmatched: 6. There are 18 residues in the CDR3. From germline, CDR1 is SGDLS and CDR2 YYNGEE. The CDR3: CASSAGTSGGASTDTQYF. CDR3 DNA: TGTGCCAGCAGCGCTGGGACTAGCGGGGGGGCTTCCACAGATACGCAGTATTTT.

This clone was found once. The chain is built from TRBV9 and TRBJ1-6, with 7 bases aligning to TRBD1. Germline trimming cut 1 base from V and 7 bases from J; bases unmatched to any gene: 2. CDR1 is SGDLS, CDR2 YYNGEE, per germline. The CDR3 is made up of 14 amino acids. CDR3 loop: CASSVTTGNSPLHF. CDR3 nucleotides: TGTGCCAGCAGCGTAACGACAGGGAATTCACCCCTCCACTTT.

The chain links TRBV19 to TRBJ1-1; D might be TRBD1 (5 bases). The ends were cut back, 8 bases at V and 4 bases at J, with 20 bases in the middle. The CDR3 has 15 amino acids. The germline gives CDR1 LNHDA, CDR2 SQIVND (reference sequence). CDR3 protein: CASRQSRVGGTEAFF. Here the CDR3 DNA reads TGTGCCAGTCGGCAATCCAGGGTGGGCGGCACTGAAGCTTTCTTT.

The J gene is TRBJ1-5, the V gene TRBV28, with a weak D call TRBD1 (5 bases). CDR3 length: 13 residues. V lost 6 bases and J 3 bases, leaving 9 bases between the germline ends. Germline loops: CDR1 MDHEN, CDR2 SYDVKM. The CDR3 DNA reads TGTGCCAGCAGGAGTGGGGCCAATCAGCCCCAGCATTTT. Protein: CASRSGANQPQHF.

The chain recombines TRBV30 with TRBJ1-1, with D hard to call. This CDR3 region has 14 residues. The V end was cut by 0 bases, the J end by 0 bases, with 8 bases between. Germline loops: CDR1 GTSNPN, CDR2 SVGIG (reference sequence). The CDR3 nucleotides are TGTGCCTGGAGTGTAGTGTCAGTGAACACTGAAGCTTTCTTT. Its translation is CAWSVVSVNTEAFF.

The chain uses TRBV28 and TRBJ1-2, with D unclear. The CDR3 is made up of 10 amino acids. Germline CDR1 and CDR2: MDHEN and SYDVKM. Between the trimmed V and J ends, which lost 6 bases and 4 bases, there was a span of 3 bases. CDR3 nucleotides: TGTGCCAGCAGGGCCTATGGCTACACCTTC. Translating gives CASRAYGYTF.

The chain links TRBV15 to TRBJ1-2; D might be TRBD1 (5 bases). The length of the CDR3 is 15 residues. Looked up from germline, CDR1 is LNHNV and CDR2 is YYDKDF (reference sequence). V shed 1 base and J shed 4 bases, with 13 bases lying between them. This chain's CDR3 is CATSRGIQVPYGYTF. CDR3 bases: TGTGCCACCAGCAGAGGGATACAGGTACCCTATGGCTACACCTTC.